These 23 T cell receptor beta chains were all obtained from the same sample, sequenced in a study of blood T cell repertoires in COVID-19. The method was immunoSEQ multiplex PCR; TCRdb's version includes in-frame clones alone and lacks a portion of them. The data contain 200,000 to 250,000 clones, about 86% of them singletons. The sequenced sample consisted of peripheral blood. All receptors derive from a woman in her sixties or seventies with acute or convalescent COVID-19.

The chain links TRBV7-2 to TRBJ1-2; D uncertain. The V end was cut by 2 bases, the J end by 3 bases, with 16 bases between. Germline V gives CDR1 SGHTA, CDR2 FQGNSA. There are 16 residues in the CDR3. CDR3 protein: CASSLYMGEGHYGYTF. Written as DNA, the CDR3 is TGTGCCAGCAGCTTATATATGGGTGAGGGTCACTATGGCTACACCTTC.

The V call is TRBV7-8, the J call TRBJ2-2; D gene ambiguous. This CDR3 has 12 amino acids. Germline loops: CDR1 SGHVS, CDR2 FQNEAQ. V was clipped by 8 bases and J by 5 bases, with 9 bases between them. Written as DNA, the CDR3 is TGTGCCAGCCGCCCGAGTACCGGGGAGCTGTTTTTT. Its protein is CASRPSTGELFF.

The rearrangement links TRBV7-9 to TRBJ2-2; a possible D gene is TRBD1 (5 bases). The germline CDR1 and CDR2 sequences are SEHNR and FQNEAQ (reference sequence). V lost 5 bases and J lost 5, with 15 bases in between. This CDR3 contains 15 residues. The CDR3 loop reads CASSPQGGLTGELFF. The CDR3 bases are TGTGCCAGCAGCCCGCAGGGCGGTTTGACCGGGGAGCTGTTTTTT.

The CDR3 protein is CATSRRQGIAEKLFF. In nucleotides, the CDR3 is TGTGCCACCAGCAGGAGACAGGGCATTGCTGAAAAACTGTTTTTT. V is TRBV15 and J is TRBJ1-4, with TRBD1 matching over 7 bases. The germline V gene encodes CDR1 LNHNV and CDR2 YYDKDF (reference sequence). This CDR3 contains 15 residues. J gave up 7 bases and V 3 bases, and 8 bases lay outside the gene matches.

This clone was seen a few times. This chain connects TRBV4-1 to TRBJ2-7, with D perhaps matching TRBD1 (6 bases). V lost 2 bases to trimming and J lost 4 bases, with 21 bases between them. Germline CDR1 MGHRA, CDR2 YSYEKL. The CDR3 consists of 17 residues. CDR3 in amino acids: CASSQTPPRDIAYEQYF. In DNA, the CDR3 is TGCGCCAGCAGCCAAACCCCTCCCCGGGACATAGCATACGAGCAGTACTTC.

This clone was observed once. The V call is TRBV6-6, the J call TRBJ1-2, with a weak D call TRBD1 (6 bases). The V gene lost 2 bases and the J gene lost 1 base, with 11 bases spanning the gap. Looked up from germline, CDR1 is MNHNY and CDR2 is SVGAGI (reference sequence). CDR3 length equals 15 residues. DNA of the CDR3: TGTGCCAGCAGTTACCCGAACAGGGATAACTATGGCTACACCTTC. It specifies CASSYPNRDNYGYTF.

This clone was counted between two and nine times. The chain has TRBV2 and TRBJ1-5; perhaps TRBD1 as D (6 bases). The CDR3 runs to 14 residues. Germline assignment: CDR1 SNHLY and CDR2 FYNNEI. V was cut by 6 bases and J by 2 bases, with 11 bases left in between. The CDR3 here is CASSEYRGNQPQHF. Written as DNA, the CDR3 is TGTGCCAGCAGCGAATACAGGGGCAATCAGCCCCAGCATTTT.

This clone was observed a single time. The J gene is TRBJ2-3, the V gene TRBV6-1; D unresolved. Trimming took 3 bases from V and 3 from J, leaving 7 bases between them. The V gene's germline CDR1 is MNHNS and CDR2 SASEGT. This CDR3 has 13 residues. The CDR3 here is CASSDSVTDTQYF. CDR3 sequence (DNA): TGTGCCAGCAGTGATTCCGTTACAGATACGCAGTATTTT.

V gene TRBV5-1 combines with J gene TRBJ2-1; maybe TRBD1 (6 bases). The germline V and J ends were trimmed by 4 bases and 3 bases, with 14 bases remaining between them. The CDR3 is 15 amino acids. The germline V gene has CDR1 SGHRS and CDR2 YFSETQ. CDR3 residues: CASSPRDKGYNEQFF. The CDR3 nucleotides read TGCGCCAGCAGCCCCCGGGACAAAGGCTACAATGAGCAGTTCTTC.

The chain couples TRBV6-5 to TRBJ2-1; D perhaps matches TRBD2 (6 bases). Germline assignment: CDR1 MNHEY and CDR2 SVGAGI. V lost 2 bases to trimming and J lost 8 bases, with 7 bases between them. The CDR3 extends over 12 amino acids. CDR3 DNA: TGTGCCAGCAGTTACGGAGGGGATGAGCAGTTCTTC. Its translation: CASSYGGDEQFF.

This sequence joins TRBV12-5 and TRBJ2-7; D remains ambiguous. V was pared by 6 bases and J by 6 bases, with 12 bases between. CDR3 size: 12 residues. The germline gives CDR1 LGHNT, CDR2 FRNRAP. The CDR3 loop is CASGYAYAEQYF. The CDR3 nucleotides read TGTGCTAGTGGATACGCCTACGCCGAGCAGTACTTC.

The chain recombines TRBV10-3 with TRBJ2-1; 11 bases are shared with TRBD2. The germline gives CDR1 ENHRY, CDR2 SYGVKD. V lost 10 bases and J lost 8; bases outside the gene matches: 19. The CDR3 runs to 17 residues. In nucleotides, the CDR3 is TGTGCCACCGGCCGGGGTCCTCGGACTAGCGGGTCAGATGAGCAGTTCTTC. It translates to CATGRGPRTSGSDEQFF.

About this clone itself: The sample has other DNA sequences that encode this CDR3 too. The chain has TRBV28 and TRBJ1-1; D is ambiguous. This CDR3 has 11 amino acids. Germline CDR1 reads MDHEN; CDR2 reads SYDVKM. Trimming took 6 bases from V and 2 from J, leaving 4 bases between them. The CDR3 sequence: CASRRNTEAFF. CDR3 bases: TGTGCCAGCAGGCGAAACACTGAAGCTTTCTTT.

J is TRBJ2-4 and V is TRBV30; 10 bases are shared with TRBD2. J lost 6 bases, V lost 4 bases, and 6 bases had no gene match. The CDR3 contains 14 residues. Germline CDR1 GTSNPN, CDR2 SVGIG (reference sequence). The CDR3 bases are TGTGCCTGGAACCCTAGCGGGGGCCGAAACATTCAGTACTTC. It is translated as CAWNPSGGRNIQYF.

This chain's CDR3 is CASSSVPPNYGYTF. DNA for the CDR3: TGTGCCAGCAGTTCAGTCCCTCCTAACTATGGCTACACCTTC. This sequence joins TRBV6-5 and TRBJ1-2; D gene ambiguous. The CDR3 is 14 amino acids. With 4 bases removed from V and 0 bases from J, the gap between germline ends came to 9 bases. Germline CDR1 and CDR2: MNHEY and SVGAGI.

V and J are TRBV4-2 and TRBJ2-7; 12 positions match TRBD2. The CDR3 consists of 19 residues. V was pared by 0 bases and J by 1 base, with 10 bases of the junction left unmatched. Germline CDR1 is LGHNA and CDR2 is YNFKEQ. The CDR3: CASSQDWASGGARSYEQYF. The CDR3 DNA is TGTGCCAGCAGCCAAGATTGGGCTAGCGGGGGGGCGAGGTCCTACGAGCAGTACTTC.

V and J are TRBV5-1 and TRBJ1-2; no definite D call. The CDR3 is 15 amino acids. V was clipped by 2 bases and J by 5 bases, with 16 bases between them. Germline CDR1 and CDR2: SGHRS and YFSETQ. The CDR3 reads CASSLSVSVLYGYTF. The CDR3 DNA reads as TGCGCCAGCAGCTTAAGTGTCAGCGTGCTTTATGGCTACACCTTC.

V is TRBV3-1 (or the pseudogene TRBV3-2) and J is TRBJ1-6; possible D gene TRBD1, 6 bases. CDR1 and CDR2 from the germline V gene are LGHDT and YNNKEL (reference sequence). Trimming removed 4 bases from V and 10 bases from J, with 14 bases in between. CDR3 length: 14 amino acids. Here the CDR3 reads CASSLAGERSPLHF. The CDR3 nucleotides are TGTGCCAGCAGCCTGGCAGGGGAGAGGTCACCCCTCCACTTT.

This chain joins TRBV19 and TRBJ2-7, with a weak D call TRBD2 (5 bases). Germline assignment: CDR1 LNHDA and CDR2 SQIVND (reference sequence). The CDR3 extends over 16 amino acids. V lost 1 base and J lost 3, with 16 bases in between. This chain's CDR3 is CASSIAPTGFRYEQYF. In nucleotides, the CDR3 is TGTGCCAGTAGTATAGCCCCAACGGGGTTCCGCTACGAGCAGTACTTC.

The V call is TRBV10-3, the J call TRBJ2-4; the match to TRBD2 covers 9 bases. The CDR3 runs 16 residues. The germline CDR1 and CDR2 sequences are ENHRY and SYGVKD. The V and J ends lost 0 bases and 0 bases, in that order; junction bases with no gene match: 0. The CDR3 sequence: CAISESSGGAKNIQYF. CDR3 bases: TGTGCCATCAGTGAGTCTAGCGGGGGAGCCAAAAACATTCAGTACTTC.

This clone has more than one count but fewer than ten. The chain has TRBV19 and TRBJ1-2, with 10 bases aligning to TRBD1. Germline CDR1 is LNHDA and CDR2 is SQIVND (reference sequence). Unmatched junction bases numbered 8, after V lost 7 bases and J lost 6 bases. The CDR3 consists of 14 residues. The CDR3 region is CASTARQGADGYTF. The DNA for the CDR3 is TGTGCCAGTACCGCCCGACAGGGGGCGGATGGCTACACCTTC. Together with reference TRBV19 and TRBJ1-2, the CDR3 gives the full variable domain: DGGITQSPKYLFRKEGQNVTLSCEQNLNHDAMYWYRQDPGQGLRLIYYSQIVNDFQKGDIAEGYSVSREKKESFPLTVTSAQKNPTAFYLCASTARQGADGYTFGSGTRLTVV.

The chain links TRBV30 to TRBJ1-3; perhaps TRBD1 as D (6 bases). In germline, CDR1 is GTSNPN, CDR2 SVGIG (reference sequence). There are 16 residues in the CDR3. Trimming removed 1 base at V and 3 bases at J, with 16 bases between. CDR3 protein: CAWSAGVQAGGNTIYF. In DNA form, the CDR3 reads TGTGCCTGGAGTGCAGGGGTACAGGCAGGTGGAAACACCATATATTTT.

The chain links TRBV30 to TRBJ1-1, with a possible D match to TRBD1 (6 bases). Trimming removed 2 bases from V and 10 bases from J, with 11 bases in between. The CDR3 runs 11 residues. Germline values: CDR1 GTSNPN, CDR2 SVGIG (reference sequence). The CDR3 reads CAWSPGHSAFF. CDR3 coding DNA: TGTGCCTGGAGTCCGGGACACTCAGCTTTCTTT.